This record concerns one T cell receptor beta chain sequence. The CDR3 is 14 residues long. The ends lost 5 bases at V and 0 bases at J; junction bases unmatched: 2. Germline values: CDR1 MNHEY, CDR2 SVGEGT. MiXCR, run by TCRdb on the RT-PCR reads, gives a single entry per CDR3 protein. The sample holds 150,000 to 200,000 distinct CDR3 sequences; less than 45% are singletons and the top ten take about 30%. These data are taken from a study of patients and donors after allogeneic stem cell transplantation. Sample: blood, either unsorted or a sorted T cell fraction (not recorded which). The sequence was collected from a human donor who was either an allogeneic HSCT recipient or a stem cell or donor lymphocyte infusion donor (not recorded which). It is not recorded whose cells these are; they may come from a transplant donor. The chain has TRBV6-2 or TRBV6-3 and TRBJ2-7; 9 positions match TRBD2. Here the CDR3 reads CASSQAGGSYEQYF. CDR3 DNA: TGTGCCAGCAGTCAAGCGGGGGGCTCCTACGAGCAGTACTTC.